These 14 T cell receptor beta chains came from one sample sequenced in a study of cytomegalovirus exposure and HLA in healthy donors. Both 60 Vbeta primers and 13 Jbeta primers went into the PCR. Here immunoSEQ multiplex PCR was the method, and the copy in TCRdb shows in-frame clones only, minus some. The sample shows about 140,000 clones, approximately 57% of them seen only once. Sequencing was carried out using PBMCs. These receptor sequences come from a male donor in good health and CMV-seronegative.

The CDR3 DNA is TGTGCCAGCAGCTTAAGGGTTTCGGGGCAGGGGGACGAGCAGTACTTC. Encoded protein: CASSLRVSGQGDEQYF. The V call is TRBV7-8, the J call TRBJ2-7; the match to TRBD1 covers 7 bases. V lost 2 bases to trimming and J lost 5 bases; unmatched junction nucleotides: 12. The CDR3 consists of 16 residues. CDR1 and CDR2 (germline): SGHVS, FQNEAQ.

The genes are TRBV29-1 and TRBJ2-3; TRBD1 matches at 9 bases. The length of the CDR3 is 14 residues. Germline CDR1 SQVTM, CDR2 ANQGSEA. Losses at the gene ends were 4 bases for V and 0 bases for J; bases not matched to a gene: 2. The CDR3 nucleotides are TGCAGCGTTGGACAGGGGGTGAGCACAGATACGCAGTATTTT. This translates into CSVGQGVSTDTQYF.

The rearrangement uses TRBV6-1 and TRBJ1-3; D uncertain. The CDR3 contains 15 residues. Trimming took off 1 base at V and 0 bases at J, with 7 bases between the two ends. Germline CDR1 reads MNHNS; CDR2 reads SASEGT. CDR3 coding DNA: TGTGCCAGCAGTGAAGGCGGGCTCTCTGGAAACACCATATATTTT. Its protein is CASSEGGLSGNTIYF.

CDR3 sequence reads: CASSLLDTGELFF. CDR3 coding DNA: TGTGCCAGCTCATTACTAGACACCGGGGAGCTGTTTTTT. The V call is TRBV18, the J call TRBJ2-2; a possible D gene is TRBD2 (5 bases). Trimming left V 5 bases short and J 3 bases short, with 7 bases between. The CDR3 sequence is 13 residues long. The germline V gene encodes CDR1 KGHSH and CDR2 LQKENI.

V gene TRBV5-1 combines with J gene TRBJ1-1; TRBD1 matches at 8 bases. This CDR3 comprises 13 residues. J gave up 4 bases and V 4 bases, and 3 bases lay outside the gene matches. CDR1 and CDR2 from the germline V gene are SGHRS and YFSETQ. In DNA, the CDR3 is TGCGCCAGCAGCACCACAGGGGGCACTGAAGCTTTCTTT. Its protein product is CASSTTGGTEAFF.

The CDR3: CASSLFPTEPGTGKCSYEQYF. The DNA for the CDR3 is TGTGCCAGCAGCTTATTTCCGACTGAACCCGGGACAGGGAAATGCTCCTACGAGCAGTACTTC. V usage is TRBV7-3 and J usage is TRBJ2-7, with 9 bases aligning to TRBD1. Per the germline V gene, CDR1 is SGHTA and CDR2 is FQGTGA. The CDR3 sequence is 21 residues long. Losses at the gene ends were 2 bases for V and 0 bases for J; bases not matched to a gene: 20. The whole variable domain, filled in from reference TRBV7-3 and TRBJ2-7, reads GAGVSQTPSNKVTEKGKYVELRCDPISGHTALYWYRQSLGQGPEFLIYFQGTGAADDSGLPNDRFFAVRPEGSVSTLKIQRTERGDSAVYLCASSLFPTEPGTGKCSYEQYFGPGTRLTVT.

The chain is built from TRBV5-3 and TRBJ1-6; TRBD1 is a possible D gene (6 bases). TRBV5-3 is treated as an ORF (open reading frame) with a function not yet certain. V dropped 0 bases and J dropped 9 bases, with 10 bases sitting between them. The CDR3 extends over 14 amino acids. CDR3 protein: CARSLDRVGSPLHF. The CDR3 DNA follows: TGTGCCAGAAGCTTGGACAGGGTAGGTTCACCCCTCCACTTT.

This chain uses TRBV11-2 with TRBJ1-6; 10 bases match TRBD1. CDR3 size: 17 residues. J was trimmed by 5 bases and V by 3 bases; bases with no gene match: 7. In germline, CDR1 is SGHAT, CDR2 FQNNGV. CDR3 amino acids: CASSFASGTGDNSPLHF. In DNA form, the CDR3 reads TGTGCCAGCAGCTTCGCCTCCGGGACAGGGGATAATTCACCCCTCCACTTT.

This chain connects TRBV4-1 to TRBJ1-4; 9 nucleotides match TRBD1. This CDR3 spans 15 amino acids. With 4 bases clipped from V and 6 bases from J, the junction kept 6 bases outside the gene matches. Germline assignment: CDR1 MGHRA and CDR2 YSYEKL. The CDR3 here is CASSRSRTGDEKLFF. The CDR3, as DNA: TGCGCCAGCAGCCGTAGTAGGACAGGGGATGAAAAACTGTTTTTT.

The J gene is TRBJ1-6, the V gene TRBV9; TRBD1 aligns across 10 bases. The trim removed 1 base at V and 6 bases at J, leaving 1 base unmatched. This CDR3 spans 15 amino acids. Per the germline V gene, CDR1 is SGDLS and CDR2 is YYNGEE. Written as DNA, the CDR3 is TGTGCCAGCAGCGTATGGGACAGGGGTAATTCACCCCTCCACTTT. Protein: CASSVWDRGNSPLHF.

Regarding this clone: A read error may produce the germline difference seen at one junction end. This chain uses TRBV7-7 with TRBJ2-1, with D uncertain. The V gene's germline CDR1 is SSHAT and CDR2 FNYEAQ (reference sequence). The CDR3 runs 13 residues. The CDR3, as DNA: TGTGCTAGCAGCTTAGGTGCACTAAATGAGCAGTTCTTC. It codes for CASSLGALNEQFF.

The CDR3, as DNA: TGCGCCAGCAGCGAGGGGGCATCCTACGAGCAGTACTTC. This sequence encodes CASSEGASYEQYF. This sequence joins TRBV5-1 and TRBJ2-7; TRBD1 matches at 7 bases. Germline CDR1 and CDR2: SGHRS and YFSETQ. This CDR3 contains 13 residues. Trimming removed 4 bases from V and 1 base from J; junction bases left unmatched: 2.

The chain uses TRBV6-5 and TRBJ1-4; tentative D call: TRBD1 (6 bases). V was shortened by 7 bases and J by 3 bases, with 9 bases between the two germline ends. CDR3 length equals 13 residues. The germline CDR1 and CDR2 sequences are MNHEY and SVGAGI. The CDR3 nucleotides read TGTGCCAGCATGGGGGCTGCTAATGAAAAACTGTTTTTT. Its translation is CASMGAANEKLFF.

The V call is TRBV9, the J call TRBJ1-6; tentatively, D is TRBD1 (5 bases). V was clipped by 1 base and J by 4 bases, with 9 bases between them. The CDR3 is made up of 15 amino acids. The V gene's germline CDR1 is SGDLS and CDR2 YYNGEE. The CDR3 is CASSVTGLYNSPLHF. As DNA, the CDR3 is TGTGCCAGCAGCGTAACGGGACTTTATAATTCACCCCTCCACTTT.